This T cell receptor (beta chain) stems from a study of T cell responses to AZD1222 COVID-19 vaccine listed by TCRdb under 2021. Regarding the research as a whole: AZD1222 recipients whose second dose came at about 4 weeks and those whose second dose came at about 12 weeks were combined into one group, since spike-specific TCR depth and breadth did not differ between the two schedules. Trial participants were enrolled by age into subgroups of 18-55, 56-69 and 70-plus years, and around 150, 28 and 57 TCR-sequenced participants, respectively, were included in these subgroups. A total of 233 trial participants underwent TCR sequencing, of whom 200 to 220 received two doses of AZD1222 and roughly 25 received two doses of the MenACWY control vaccine.

To note about this clone: What this receptor recognizes is not known. Base qualities are not provided; no much larger clone lies one nucleotide away.

The time point label here, explained by the study, means: baseline before first vaccination. Vaccinee samples were obtained from the UK trials COV001 and COV002, which included a single-blind randomized controlled phase 2/3 trial of AZD1222 (ChAdOx1 nCoV-19) in healthy adults. Trial participant PBMC samples were collected at day 0 and day 28 after the second dose for TCRbeta chain sequencing. The CDR3 regions of human TCRbeta chains were analyzed by immunosequencing. From the authors' description of their analysis: Repertoire TCRs were matched against a reference library of SARS-CoV-2-specific TCRs generated with the MIRA antigen-specificity platform. Breadth was defined as the fraction of unique TCRs that were SARS-CoV-2-associated, and depth was defined as the fraction of total T cells that were SARS-CoV-2-associated. Each spike-specific TCR was assigned to its reactive spike region and to a CD4 or CD8 class using the MIRA data. Log10-transformed breadth and depth values were compared by one-way ANOVA with Sidak's multiple comparisons tests. The clones in this table, taken by TCRdb from immuneACCESS, are in-frame only. Not every clone is retained; where verified, under half of the shortfall comes from an unresolved V gene, and the cause of the rest is unknown. Clone size and V and J calls were adopted from that table, with D and trimming inferred from the DNA. For this sample there are about 190,000 clones; under 95% appear just once. Of the sample, approximately 0.98% falls within the top ten clones.

Results and caveats for the whole study, not just this receptor: Reportedly, almost half of the unique spike-specific TCRs recognized epitopes lying outside the regions that are mutated in the B.1.351 and B.1.1.7 variants. Because no samples from the day 14 peak response were available, repertoires could be characterized only after the peak T cell response. The 56-69-year group was small, and its depth increase did not reach significance, likely because of low power. Participants were mostly white British and included more females than males, and it was suggested by the authors that clonal diversity may have been underestimated. Vaccine-associated CD4 TCRs spanned the whole spike protein, with dominant responses in regions 160-218 and 743-854. After two AZD1222 doses, spike-specific TCR breadth and depth were significantly higher than at day 0 and than in MenACWY recipients. Conclusions about previously exposed vaccinees are limited because only a handful of AZD1222 recipients were SARS-CoV-2 seropositive at baseline.

The germline V and J ends show losses of 5 bases and 1 base respectively, and no gene match explains 1 base of the junction. The germline V gene sets CDR1 to SGHTA and CDR2 to FQGTGA. Its CDR3 holds 14 amino acids, cysteine through phenylalanine. The retained sequence is limited to the CDR3, 42 bases, with the frame set at the first base. This receptor was taken from an adult in good health. In this chain, TRBV7-3 is recombined with TRBJ2-3, and TRBD1 matches 9 of the central bases. The sample in question was peripheral blood, obtained on day 0 of AZD1222 vaccination. The CDR3 here reads CASSRTGGTDTQYF. The DNA sequence is TGTGCCAGCAGCCGGACAGGGGGCACAGATACGCAGTATTTT.